These T cell receptor beta chains were read from a single sample in a study of graft-versus-host responses after intestinal transplantation. What these receptors recognize is not known. Clones were sequenced by immunoSEQ multiplex PCR, and TCRdb holds only the in-frame ones, with some missing. The repertoire holds about 93,000 clones, with approximately 92% as singletons. The sample in question was unstimulated CD8+ T cells sorted from spleen or lymph node cells, obtained before intestinal transplant. The receptor source for this set is a human donor who received an intestinal transplant. The CDR3 runs from the conserved cysteine through the conserved F or W. The order of the fields is clone size, J gene, D gene, V gene, CDR3 DNA, CDR3 protein. The D gene is left open where the match is weak. Expanded clones get a size class; other rows say once, few or many, or leave the size out.

>-|TRBJ1-2|-|TRBV4-1
TGCGCCAGCAGCCAACTGGAGGGGACCTATGGCTACACCTTC
CASSQLEGTYGYTF
>-|TRBJ2-1|TRBD1|TRBV9
TGTGCCAGCAGCGTAGCTGGACAGGGGGGGTCGATTGAGCAGTTCTTC
CASSVAGQGGSIEQFF
>-|TRBJ2-4|TRBD1|TRBV9
TGTGCCAGCAGCTCAGACAGGGAAGGTCCGACAAACATTCAGTACTTC
CASSSDREGPTNIQYF
>-|TRBJ2-1|TRBD2|TRBV7-6
TGTGCCAGCAGCTGGACTAGCGGGCCGATTCACAATGAGCAGTTCTTC
CASSWTSGPIHNEQFF
>-|TRBJ2-5|-|TRBV30
TGTGCCTGGAGTGCAGGGTTCCAAGAGACCCAGTACTTC
CAWSAGFQETQYF
>-|TRBJ1-1|TRBD1|TRBV19
TGTGCCAGTAGTATTTGGGACAGGGGAACTGAAGCTTTCTTT
CASSIWDRGTEAFF
>once|TRBJ2-1|TRBD2|TRBV7-7
TGTGCCAGCAGCTTAACCCCGAGCGGGAGTGTCCCCTACAATGAGCAGTTCTTC
CASSLTPSGSVPYNEQFF
>-|TRBJ1-6|TRBD1|TRBV2
TGTGCCAGCGGACAGGGGAATTCACCCCTCCACTTT
CASGQGNSPLHF
>-|TRBJ1-2|-|TRBV9
TGTGCCAGCAGCCCCCACCTCGGGACACAGTTTGGCTACACCTTC
CASSPHLGTQFGYTF
>-|TRBJ2-1|TRBD2|TRBV27
TGTGCCAGCAGTCTAGACGGTGGGACTACCTACAATGAGCAGTTCTTC
CASSLDGGTTYNEQFF
>-|TRBJ2-1|TRBD2|TRBV6-4
TGTGCCAGCAGTGACGCTGAGACTAGCGGGGGAGTCGATGAGCAGTTCTTC
CASSDAETSGGVDEQFF
>-|TRBJ2-7|TRBD1|TRBV19
TGTGCCAGTAGCTACTCCGGGGACAGGGCCTACGAGCAGTACTTC
CASSYSGDRAYEQYF
>-|TRBJ2-7|-|TRBV9
TGTGCCAGCAGCGCGAAGGGGGAAAGGTTCGAGCAGTACTTC
CASSAKGERFEQYF
>-|TRBJ2-7|TRBD2|TRBV4-2
TGTGCCAGCAGTGAAGTGACTAGCGAATCCTACGAGCAGTACTTC
CASSEVTSESYEQYF
>-|TRBJ2-7|TRBD2|TRBV6-1
TGTGCCAGCACCGGGACTAGCGGGAGAAACGAGCAGTACTTC
CASTGTSGRNEQYF
>-|TRBJ2-7|-|TRBV21-1
TGTGCCAGCAGCAAGCGTCGCTCCTACGAGCAGTACTTC
CASSKRRSYEQYF
>-|TRBJ2-5|TRBD2|TRBV4-2
TGTGCCAGCAGCCAAGCGCCGGGACTAGCGGGAGGAGAGACCCAGTACTTC
CASSQAPGLAGGETQYF
>-|TRBJ2-1|-|TRBV4-1
TGCGCCAGCAGCCAATCACGGTCCGTCGATGAGCAGTTCTTC
CASSQSRSVDEQFF
>-|TRBJ2-3|-|TRBV4-2
TGTGCCAGCAGCCAAGATACCTTGCGGCCCACAGATACGCAGTATTTT
CASSQDTLRPTDTQYF
>once|TRBJ2-7|-|TRBV29-1
TGCAGCGTTGAGGCAGGGCGCTACGAGCAGTACTTC
CSVEAGRYEQYF
>-|TRBJ1-1|-|TRBV27
TGTGCCAGCAGTTTTGGAGCGCCAGGGGAGAACACTGAAGCTTTCTTT
CASSFGAPGENTEAFF
>-|TRBJ2-7|-|TRBV13
TGTGCCAGCAGCTTGGGCCAGGGGGGCAACGAGCAGTACTTC
CASSLGQGGNEQYF
>once|TRBJ1-6|-|TRBV15
TGTGCCACCAGCAGAGAGGCAGGAAGCTCCTATAATTCACCCCTCCACTTT
CATSREAGSSYNSPLHF
>-|TRBJ2-2|-|TRBV6-5
TGTGCCAGCAGTTACCTAGATGGTACCGGGGAGCTGTTTTTT
CASSYLDGTGELFF
>-|TRBJ2-2|TRBD2|TRBV27
TGTGCCAGCAGTTTAATGGGGACTAGCGGGACGGGGGAGCTGTTTTTT
CASSLMGTSGTGELFF
>-|TRBJ1-1|-|TRBV6-6
TGTGCCAGCGGCGGGACCACTGAAGCTTTCTTT
CASGGTTEAFF
>-|TRBJ2-6|-|TRBV7-6
TGTGCCAGCAGCTCCGGGACATCTGGGGCCAACGTCCTGACTTTC
CASSSGTSGANVLTF
>-|TRBJ2-5|-|TRBV7-7
TGTGCCACAAGCTTGGACCCTGACAGAGTAAAAAAGGGCCCCCAAGAGACCCAGTACTTC
CATSLDPDRVKKGPQETQYF
>-|TRBJ1-1|TRBD1|TRBV19
TGTGCCAGTAGTGAATCCGGGACAGCAAACACTGAAGCTTTCTTT
CASSESGTANTEAFF
>-|TRBJ2-7|-|TRBV5-1
TGCGCCAGCAGCTTGGGCTCCGGCTACGAGCAGTACTTC
CASSLGSGYEQYF
>-|TRBJ2-5|TRBD2|TRBV7-3
TGTGCCAGCAGCTTAGGGACTAGCGGGGTCCAAGCTCAAGAGACCCAGTACTTC
CASSLGTSGVQAQETQYF
>once|TRBJ2-1|TRBD2|TRBV6-5
TGTGCCAGCACTGGGACTAGGGGGAATGAGCAGTTCTTC
CASTGTRGNEQFF
>-|TRBJ2-2|-|TRBV6-1
TGTGCCAGCAGTGACATTAGCGGGGAGCTGTTTTTT
CASSDISGELFF
>-|TRBJ2-3|TRBD2|TRBV7-6
TGTGCCAGCAGCTTAGGCGGACTAGCGGACTTGAATTTT
CASSLGGLADLNF
>-|TRBJ1-1|-|TRBV28
TGTGCCAGCAGTCTCCGGACAATCACAGGGATGAACACTGAAGCTTTCTTT
CASSLRTITGMNTEAFF
>-|TRBJ2-1|TRBD2|TRBV28
TGTGCCAGCACCGGGACTAGCGGGATCAATGAGCAGTTCTTC
CASTGTSGINEQFF
>-|TRBJ2-7|TRBD2|TRBV5-1
TGCGCCAGCAGAGAAACTAGCGGGAGGACCTACGAGCAGTACTTC
CASRETSGRTYEQYF
>once|TRBJ1-1|-|TRBV7-2
TGTGCCAGCACCTTACTACAGGGAGCAAGTGAAGCTTTCTTT
CASTLLQGASEAFF
>-|TRBJ2-3|TRBD2|TRBV4-1
TGCGCCAGCAGCCAAGGCATTGGGGTAGCGGGACTCACAGATACGCAGTATTTT
CASSQGIGVAGLTDTQYF
>-|TRBJ2-1|TRBD2|TRBV28
TGTGCCAGCAGCCAGATGCTAGCGGGATTGGGGTACAATGAGCAGTTCTTC
CASSQMLAGLGYNEQFF
>-|TRBJ1-5|-|TRBV2
TGTGCCAGCAGTGGTCAAGAGTATAGCAATCAGCCCCAGCATTTT
CASSGQEYSNQPQHF
>-|TRBJ2-1|-|TRBV5-4
TGTGCCAGCAGCCTTGGACAGAACCTCAATGAGCAGTTCTTC
CASSLGQNLNEQFF
>-|TRBJ2-1|-|TRBV5-1
TGCGCCAGCAGCTGGCCGGGGACAACGGAATTAGTATACAATGAGCAGTTCTTC
CASSWPGTTELVYNEQFF
>-|TRBJ2-7|-|TRBV5-1
TGCGCCAGCAGCCCGGACAGTAAGTTGTACTTC
CASSPDSKLYF
>-|TRBJ2-7|-|TRBV11-2
TGTGCCAGCAGCCTCGACCCAGGGTTCGAGCAGTACTTC
CASSLDPGFEQYF
>-|TRBJ1-1|-|TRBV28
TGTGCCAGCAGTTTTCTGGCGGGGATGGACACTGAAGCTTTCTTT
CASSFLAGMDTEAFF